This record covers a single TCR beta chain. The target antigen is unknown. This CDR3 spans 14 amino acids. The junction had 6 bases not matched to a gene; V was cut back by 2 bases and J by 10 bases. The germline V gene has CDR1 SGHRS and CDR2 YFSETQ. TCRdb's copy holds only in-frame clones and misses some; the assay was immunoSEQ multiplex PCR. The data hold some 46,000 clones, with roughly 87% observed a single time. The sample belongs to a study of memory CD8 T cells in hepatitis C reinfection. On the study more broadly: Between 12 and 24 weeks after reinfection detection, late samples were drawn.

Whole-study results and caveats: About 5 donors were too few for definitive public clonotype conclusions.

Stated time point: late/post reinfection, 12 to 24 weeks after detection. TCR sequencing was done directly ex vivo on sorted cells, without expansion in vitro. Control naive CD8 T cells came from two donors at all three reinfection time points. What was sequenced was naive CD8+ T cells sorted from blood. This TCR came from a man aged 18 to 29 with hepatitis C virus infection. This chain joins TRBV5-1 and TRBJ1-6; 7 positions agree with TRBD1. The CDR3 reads CASSLQGLQSPLHF. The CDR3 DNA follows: TGCGCCAGCAGCTTACAGGGGCTTCAGTCACCCCTCCACTTT.